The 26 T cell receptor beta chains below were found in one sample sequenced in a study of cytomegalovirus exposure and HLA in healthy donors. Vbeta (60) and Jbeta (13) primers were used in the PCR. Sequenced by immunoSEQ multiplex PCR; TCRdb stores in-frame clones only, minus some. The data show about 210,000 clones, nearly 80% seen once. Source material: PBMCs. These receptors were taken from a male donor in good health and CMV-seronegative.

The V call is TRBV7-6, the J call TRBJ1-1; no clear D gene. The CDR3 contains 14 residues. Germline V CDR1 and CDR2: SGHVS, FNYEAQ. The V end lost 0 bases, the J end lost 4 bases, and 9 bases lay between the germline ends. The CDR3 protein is CASSLALTGTEAFF. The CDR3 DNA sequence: TGTGCCAGCAGCTTAGCATTAACGGGCACTGAAGCTTTCTTT.

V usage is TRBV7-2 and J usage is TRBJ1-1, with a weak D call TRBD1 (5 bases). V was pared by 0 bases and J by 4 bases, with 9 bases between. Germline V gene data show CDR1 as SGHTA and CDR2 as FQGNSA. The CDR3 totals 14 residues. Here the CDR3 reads CASSLAGVTTEAFF. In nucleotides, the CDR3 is TGTGCCAGCAGCTTAGCAGGGGTCACCACTGAAGCTTTCTTT.

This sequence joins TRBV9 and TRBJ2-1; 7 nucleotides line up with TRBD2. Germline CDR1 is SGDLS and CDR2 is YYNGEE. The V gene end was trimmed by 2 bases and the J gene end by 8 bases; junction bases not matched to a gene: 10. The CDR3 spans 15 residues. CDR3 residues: CASSVAERGGDEQFF. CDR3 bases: TGTGCCAGCAGCGTGGCTGAGCGGGGAGGCGATGAGCAGTTCTTC. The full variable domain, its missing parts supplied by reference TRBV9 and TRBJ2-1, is DSGVTQTPKHLITATGQRVTLRCSPRSGDLSVYWYQQSLDQGLQFLIQYYNGEERAKGNILERFSAQQFPDLHSELNLSSLELGDSALYFCASSVAERGGDEQFFGPGTRLTVL.

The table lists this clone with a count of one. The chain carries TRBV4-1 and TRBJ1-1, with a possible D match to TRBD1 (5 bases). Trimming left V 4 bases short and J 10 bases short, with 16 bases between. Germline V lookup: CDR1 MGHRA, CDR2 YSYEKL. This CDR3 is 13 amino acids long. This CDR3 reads CASSPPGGSGAFF. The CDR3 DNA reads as TGCGCCAGCAGCCCACCCGGGGGGAGCGGAGCTTTCTTT.

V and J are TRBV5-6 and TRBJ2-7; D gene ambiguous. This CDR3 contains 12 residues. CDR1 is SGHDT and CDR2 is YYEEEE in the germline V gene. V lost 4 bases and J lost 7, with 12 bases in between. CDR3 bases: TGTGCCAGCAGCCGCCTGTCAGGTGAGCAGTACTTC. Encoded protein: CASSRLSGEQYF.

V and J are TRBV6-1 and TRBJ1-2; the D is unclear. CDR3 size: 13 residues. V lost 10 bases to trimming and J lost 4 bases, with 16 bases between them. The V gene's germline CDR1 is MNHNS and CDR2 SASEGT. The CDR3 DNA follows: TGTGCCAAAAGGGAGGTCGCTCCCTATGGCTACACCTTC. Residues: CAKREVAPYGYTF.

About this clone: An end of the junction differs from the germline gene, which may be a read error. The CDR3 protein is CSSSLLSYGYTF. The CDR3 DNA reads as TGTTCCAGCAGCTTGCTGAGTTATGGCTACACCTTC. The V call is TRBV7-9, the J call TRBJ1-2; no clear D. This CDR3 contains 12 residues. Per the germline V gene, CDR1 is SEHNR and CDR2 is FQNEAQ (reference sequence).

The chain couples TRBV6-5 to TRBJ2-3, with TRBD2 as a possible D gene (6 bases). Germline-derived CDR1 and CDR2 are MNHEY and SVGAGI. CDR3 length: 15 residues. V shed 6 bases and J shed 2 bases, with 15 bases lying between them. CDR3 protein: CASRETSYYTDTQYF. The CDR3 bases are TGTGCCAGCAGGGAAACTAGCTACTACACAGATACGCAGTATTTT.

The CDR3 coding sequence is TGTGCCAGCAGTATCACTCCGGGTGAAAAACTGTTTTTT. Its translation is CASSITPGEKLFF. This chain connects TRBV28 to TRBJ1-4, with D uncertain. Per the germline V gene, CDR1 is MDHEN and CDR2 is SYDVKM. Trimming removed 5 bases from V and 7 bases from J, with 11 bases in between. This CDR3 comprises 13 residues.

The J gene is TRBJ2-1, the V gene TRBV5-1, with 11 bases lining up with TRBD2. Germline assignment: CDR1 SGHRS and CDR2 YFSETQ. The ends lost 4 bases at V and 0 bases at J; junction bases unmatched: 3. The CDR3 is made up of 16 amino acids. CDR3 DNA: TGCGCCAGCAGCCTAGGGACTAGCGGCTCCTACAATGAGCAGTTCTTC. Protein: CASSLGTSGSYNEQFF. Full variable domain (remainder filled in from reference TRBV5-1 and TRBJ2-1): KAGVTQTPRYLIKTRGQQVTLSCSPISGHRSVSWYQQTPGQGLQFLFEYFSETQRNKGNFPGRFSGRQFSNSRSEMNVSTLELGDSALYLCASSLGTSGSYNEQFFGPGTRLTVL.

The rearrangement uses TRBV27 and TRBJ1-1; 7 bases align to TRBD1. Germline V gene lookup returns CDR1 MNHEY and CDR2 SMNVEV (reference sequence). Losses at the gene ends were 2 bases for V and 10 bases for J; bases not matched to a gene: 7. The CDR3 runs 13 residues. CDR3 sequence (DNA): TGTGCCAGCAGTTTAAGGAGGGGGCAGGGAGCTTTCTTT. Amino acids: CASSLRRGQGAFF.

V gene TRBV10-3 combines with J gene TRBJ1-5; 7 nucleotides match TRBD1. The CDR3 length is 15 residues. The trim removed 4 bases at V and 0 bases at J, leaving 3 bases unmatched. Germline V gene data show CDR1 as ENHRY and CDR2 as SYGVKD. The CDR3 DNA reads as TGTGCCATCAGTGGGGGACAGTTTAGCAATCAGCCCCAGCATTTT. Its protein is CAISGGQFSNQPQHF.

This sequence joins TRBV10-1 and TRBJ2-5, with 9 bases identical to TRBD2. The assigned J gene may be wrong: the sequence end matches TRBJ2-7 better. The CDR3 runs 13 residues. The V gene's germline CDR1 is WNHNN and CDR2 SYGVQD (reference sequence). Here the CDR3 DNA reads TGCGCCAGCAGTGAGGCGGGAGGGGACGAGCAGTACTTC. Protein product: CASSEAGGDEQYF.

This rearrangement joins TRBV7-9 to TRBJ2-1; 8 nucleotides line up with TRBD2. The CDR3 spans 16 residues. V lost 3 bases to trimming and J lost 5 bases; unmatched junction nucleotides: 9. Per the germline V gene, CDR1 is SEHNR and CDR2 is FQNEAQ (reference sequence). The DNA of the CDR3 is TGTGCCAGCAGCTTCGCCCGGACTAGCAGAAACAATGAGCAGTTCTTC. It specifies CASSFARTSRNNEQFF.

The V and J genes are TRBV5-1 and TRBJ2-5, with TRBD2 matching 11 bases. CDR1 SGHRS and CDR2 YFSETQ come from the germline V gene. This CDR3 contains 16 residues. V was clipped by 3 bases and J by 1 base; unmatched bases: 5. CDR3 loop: CASSSGTSGPQETQYF. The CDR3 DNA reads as TGCGCCAGCAGCTCAGGGACTAGCGGACCCCAAGAGACCCAGTACTTC.

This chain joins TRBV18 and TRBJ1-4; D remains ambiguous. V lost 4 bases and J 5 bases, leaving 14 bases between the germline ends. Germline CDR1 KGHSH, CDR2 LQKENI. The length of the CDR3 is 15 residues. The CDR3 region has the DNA TGTGCCAGCTCACTGGAGGGCGGAACGAATGAAAAACTGTTTTTT. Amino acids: CASSLEGGTNEKLFF.

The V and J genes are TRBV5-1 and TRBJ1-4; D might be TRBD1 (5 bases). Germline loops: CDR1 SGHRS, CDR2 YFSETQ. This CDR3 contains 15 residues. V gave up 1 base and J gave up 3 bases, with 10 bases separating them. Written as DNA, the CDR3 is TGCGCCAGCAGCTTGTGGTACAGGTCTAATGAAAAACTGTTTTTT. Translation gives CASSLWYRSNEKLFF.

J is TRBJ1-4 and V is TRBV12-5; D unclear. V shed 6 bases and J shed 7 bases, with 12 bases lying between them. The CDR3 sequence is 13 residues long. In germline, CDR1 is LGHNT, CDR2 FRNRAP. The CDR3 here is CASGRPLPEKLFF. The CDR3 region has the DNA TGTGCTAGTGGGAGGCCACTGCCTGAAAAACTGTTTTTT.

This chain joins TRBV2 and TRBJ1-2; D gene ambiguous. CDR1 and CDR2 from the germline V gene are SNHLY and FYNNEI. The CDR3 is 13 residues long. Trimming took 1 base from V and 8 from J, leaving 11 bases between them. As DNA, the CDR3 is TGTGCCAGCAGTGAAGGTCACTTCTACGGCTACACCTTC. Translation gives CASSEGHFYGYTF.

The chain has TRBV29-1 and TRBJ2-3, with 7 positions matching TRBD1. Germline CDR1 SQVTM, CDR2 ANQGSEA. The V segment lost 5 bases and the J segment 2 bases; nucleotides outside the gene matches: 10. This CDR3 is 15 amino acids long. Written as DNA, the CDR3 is TGCAGCGTTATCCCAGGGGGATGGAACACAGATACGCAGTATTTT. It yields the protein CSVIPGGWNTDTQYF.

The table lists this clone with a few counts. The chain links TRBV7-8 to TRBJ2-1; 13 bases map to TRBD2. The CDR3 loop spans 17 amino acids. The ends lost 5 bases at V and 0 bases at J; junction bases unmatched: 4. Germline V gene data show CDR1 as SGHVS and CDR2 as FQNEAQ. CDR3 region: CASSPRTSGSSYNEQFF. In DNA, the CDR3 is TGTGCCAGCAGCCCCCGGACTAGCGGGAGCTCCTACAATGAGCAGTTCTTC.

CDR3 region: CATRTGPNNYGYTF. The CDR3 coding sequence is TGTGCCACACGTACAGGGCCGAATAACTATGGCTACACCTTC. This chain connects TRBV15 to TRBJ1-2; the D gene is possibly TRBD1 (6 bases). V dropped 9 bases and J dropped 1 base, with 15 bases sitting between them. The CDR3 extends over 14 amino acids. Per the germline V gene, CDR1 is LNHNV and CDR2 is YYDKDF (reference sequence).

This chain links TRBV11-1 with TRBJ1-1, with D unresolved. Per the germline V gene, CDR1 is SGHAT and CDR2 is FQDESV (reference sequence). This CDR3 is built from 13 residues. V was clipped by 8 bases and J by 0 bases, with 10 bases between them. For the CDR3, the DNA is TGTGCCAGCGATCTAATCCTGAACACTGAAGCTTTCTTT. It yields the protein CASDLILNTEAFF.

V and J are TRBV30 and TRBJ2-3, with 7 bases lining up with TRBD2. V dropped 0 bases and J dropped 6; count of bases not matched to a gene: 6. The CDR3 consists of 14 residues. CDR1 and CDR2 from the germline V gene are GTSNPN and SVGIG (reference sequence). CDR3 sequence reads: CAWSVRGGEDTQYF. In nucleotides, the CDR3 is TGTGCCTGGAGTGTACGCGGGGGTGAGGATACGCAGTATTTT.

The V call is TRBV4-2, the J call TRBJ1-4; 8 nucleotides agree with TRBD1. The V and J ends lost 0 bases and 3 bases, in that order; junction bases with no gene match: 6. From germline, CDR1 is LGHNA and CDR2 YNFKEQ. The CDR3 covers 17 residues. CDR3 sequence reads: CASSQESGGAANEKLFF. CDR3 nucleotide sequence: TGTGCCAGCAGCCAAGAATCAGGGGGCGCGGCTAATGAAAAACTGTTTTTT.

The chain's CDR3 is CASSFNRDQPQHF. CDR3 coding DNA: TGTGCCAGCAGCTTTAACAGGGATCAGCCCCAGCATTTT. The gene calls are TRBV7-2 and TRBJ1-5, with D perhaps matching TRBD1 (6 bases). In germline, CDR1 is SGHTA, CDR2 FQGNSA. With 3 bases removed from V and 5 bases from J, the gap between germline ends came to 8 bases. The CDR3 consists of 13 residues.